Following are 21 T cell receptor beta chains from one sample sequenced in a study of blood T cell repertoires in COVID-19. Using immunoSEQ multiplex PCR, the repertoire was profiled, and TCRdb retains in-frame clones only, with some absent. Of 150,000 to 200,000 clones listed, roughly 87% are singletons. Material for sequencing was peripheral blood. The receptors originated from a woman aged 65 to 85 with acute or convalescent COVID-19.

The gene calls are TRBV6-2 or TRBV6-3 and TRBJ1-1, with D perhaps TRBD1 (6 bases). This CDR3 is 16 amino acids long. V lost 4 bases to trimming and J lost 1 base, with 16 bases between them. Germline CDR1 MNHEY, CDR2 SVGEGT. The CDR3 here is CASSSTGIGKNTEAFF. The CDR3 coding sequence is TGTGCCAGCAGTTCTACAGGGATAGGGAAGAACACTGAAGCTTTCTTT.

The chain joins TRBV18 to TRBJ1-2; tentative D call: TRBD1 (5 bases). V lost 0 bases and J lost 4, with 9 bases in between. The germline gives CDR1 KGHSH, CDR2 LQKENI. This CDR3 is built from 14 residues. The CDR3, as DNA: TGTGCCAGCTCACCACCGACAGAGAGCTATGGCTACACCTTC. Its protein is CASSPPTESYGYTF.

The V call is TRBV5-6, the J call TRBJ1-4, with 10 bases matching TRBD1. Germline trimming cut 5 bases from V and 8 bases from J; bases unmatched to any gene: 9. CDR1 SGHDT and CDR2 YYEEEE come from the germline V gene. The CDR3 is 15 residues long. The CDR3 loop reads CASSLPGQGREKLFF. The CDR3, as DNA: TGTGCCAGCAGTTTACCGGGACAGGGGCGAGAAAAACTGTTTTTT. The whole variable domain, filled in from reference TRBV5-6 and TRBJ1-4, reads DAGVTQSPTHLIKTRGQQVTLRCSPKSGHDTVSWYQQALGQGPQFIFQYYEEEERQRGNFPDRFSGHQFPNYSSELNVNALLLGDSALYLCASSLPGQGREKLFFGSGTQLSVL.

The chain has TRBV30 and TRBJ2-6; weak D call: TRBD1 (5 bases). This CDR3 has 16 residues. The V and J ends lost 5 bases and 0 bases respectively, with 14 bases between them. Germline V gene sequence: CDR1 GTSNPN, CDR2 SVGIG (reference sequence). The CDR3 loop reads CAWWGLGYSGANVLTF. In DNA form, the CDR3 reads TGTGCCTGGTGGGGCTTGGGGTACTCTGGGGCCAACGTCCTGACTTTC.

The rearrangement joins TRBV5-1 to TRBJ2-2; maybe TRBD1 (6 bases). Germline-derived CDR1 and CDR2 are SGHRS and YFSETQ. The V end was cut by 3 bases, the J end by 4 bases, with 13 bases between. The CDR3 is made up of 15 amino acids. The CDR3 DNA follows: TGCGCCAGCAGCTCCCAGGGGCGGAGCACCGGGGAGCTGTTTTTT. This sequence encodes CASSSQGRSTGELFF.

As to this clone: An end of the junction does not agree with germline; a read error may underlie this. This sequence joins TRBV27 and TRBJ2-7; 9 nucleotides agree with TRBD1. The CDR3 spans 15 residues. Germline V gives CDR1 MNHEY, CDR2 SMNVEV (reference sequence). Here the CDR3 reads CAGREGTGRFYEQYF. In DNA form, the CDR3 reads TGTGCCGGCAGGGAAGGGACAGGGAGGTTCTACGAGCAGTACTTC.

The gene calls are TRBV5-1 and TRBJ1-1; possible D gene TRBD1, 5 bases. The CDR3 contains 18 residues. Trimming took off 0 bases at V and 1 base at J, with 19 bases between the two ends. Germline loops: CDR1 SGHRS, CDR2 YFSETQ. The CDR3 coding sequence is TGCGCCAGCAGCTTGGCCCCTCGGCGGGGGATTTCGAACACTGAAGCTTTCTTT. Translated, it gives CASSLAPRRGISNTEAFF.

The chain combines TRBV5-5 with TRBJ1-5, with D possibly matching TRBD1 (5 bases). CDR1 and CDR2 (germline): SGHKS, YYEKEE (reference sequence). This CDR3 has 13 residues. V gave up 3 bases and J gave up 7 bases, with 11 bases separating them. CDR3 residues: CASSWGDIQPQHF. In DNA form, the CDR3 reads TGTGCCAGCAGCTGGGGGGATATACAGCCCCAGCATTTT.

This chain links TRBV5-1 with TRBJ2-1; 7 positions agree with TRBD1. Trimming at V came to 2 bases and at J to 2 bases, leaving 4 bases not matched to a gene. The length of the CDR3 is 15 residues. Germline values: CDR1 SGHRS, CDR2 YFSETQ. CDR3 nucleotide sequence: TGCGCCAGCAGCTTACGACAGGGAGCCTACAATGAGCAGTTCTTC. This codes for CASSLRQGAYNEQFF.

The CDR3 sequence is CASSLGQGVYNEQFF. The CDR3 DNA reads as TGTGCCAGCAGCCTGGGACAGGGTGTCTATAATGAGCAGTTCTTC. The chain uses TRBV11-2 and TRBJ2-1; TRBD1 agrees at 9 bases. The CDR3 has 15 residues. Germline CDR1 reads SGHAT; CDR2 reads FQNNGV. The ends lost 5 bases at V and 7 bases at J; junction bases unmatched: 9.

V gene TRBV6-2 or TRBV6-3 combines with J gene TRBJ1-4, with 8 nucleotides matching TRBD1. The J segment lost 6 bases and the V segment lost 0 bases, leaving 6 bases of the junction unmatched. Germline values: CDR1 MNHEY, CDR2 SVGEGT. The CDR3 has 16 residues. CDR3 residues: CASSYSGQGTDEKLFF. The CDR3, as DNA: TGTGCCAGCAGTTACTCCGGACAGGGCACGGATGAAAAACTGTTTTTT.

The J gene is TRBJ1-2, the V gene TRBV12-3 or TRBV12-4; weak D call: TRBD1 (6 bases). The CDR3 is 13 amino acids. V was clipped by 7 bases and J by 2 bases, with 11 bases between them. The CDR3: CASTHRENYGYTF. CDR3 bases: TGTGCCAGCACCCACAGGGAGAACTATGGCTACACCTTC.

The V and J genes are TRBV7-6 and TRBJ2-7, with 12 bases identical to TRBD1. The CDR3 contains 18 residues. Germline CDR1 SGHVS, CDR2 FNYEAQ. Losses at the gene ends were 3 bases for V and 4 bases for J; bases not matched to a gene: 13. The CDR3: CASSFTILRDRGRYEQYF. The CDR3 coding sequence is TGTGCCAGCAGCTTTACAATTCTTCGGGACAGGGGGCGATACGAGCAGTACTTC.

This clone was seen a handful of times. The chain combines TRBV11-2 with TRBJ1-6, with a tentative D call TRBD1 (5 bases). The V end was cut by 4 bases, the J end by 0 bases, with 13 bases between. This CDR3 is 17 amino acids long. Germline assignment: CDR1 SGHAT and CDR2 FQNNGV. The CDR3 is CASSSRDWSSYNSPLHF. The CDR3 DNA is TGTGCCAGCAGCTCCCGGGACTGGAGCTCCTATAATTCACCCCTCCACTTT.

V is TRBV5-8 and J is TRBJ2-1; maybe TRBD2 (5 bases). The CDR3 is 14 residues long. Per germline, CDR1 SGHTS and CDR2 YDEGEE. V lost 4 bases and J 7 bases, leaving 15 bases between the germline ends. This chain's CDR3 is CASSGRVFGNEQFF. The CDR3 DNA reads TGTGCCAGCAGCGGGCGGGTCTTCGGGAATGAGCAGTTCTTC.

DNA for the CDR3: TGTGCCAGCAGCCAAGGGCCAACCCGGGGGGCTAACTATGGCTACACCTTC. It codes for CASSQGPTRGANYGYTF. The rearrangement uses TRBV3-1 (or the pseudogene TRBV3-2) and TRBJ1-2; D might be TRBD1 (5 bases). The germline V and J ends were trimmed by 1 base and 0 bases, with 15 bases remaining between them. The CDR3 contains 17 residues. The germline V gene encodes CDR1 LGHDT and CDR2 YNNKEL (reference sequence).

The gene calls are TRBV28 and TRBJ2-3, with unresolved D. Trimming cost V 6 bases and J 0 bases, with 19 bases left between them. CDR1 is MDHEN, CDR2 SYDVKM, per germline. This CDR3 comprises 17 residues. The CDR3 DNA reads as TGTGCCAGCAGAGATCCTTCATGGCGAGGCAGCACAGATACGCAGTATTTT. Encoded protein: CASRDPSWRGSTDTQYF.

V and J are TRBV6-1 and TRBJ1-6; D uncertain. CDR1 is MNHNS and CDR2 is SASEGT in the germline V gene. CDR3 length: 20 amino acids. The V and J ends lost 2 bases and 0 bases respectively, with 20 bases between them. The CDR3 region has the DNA TGTGCCAGCAGTGAATTTCTTGTTGGCGACATGAGCTCCTATAATTCACCCCTCCACTTT. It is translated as CASSEFLVGDMSSYNSPLHF.

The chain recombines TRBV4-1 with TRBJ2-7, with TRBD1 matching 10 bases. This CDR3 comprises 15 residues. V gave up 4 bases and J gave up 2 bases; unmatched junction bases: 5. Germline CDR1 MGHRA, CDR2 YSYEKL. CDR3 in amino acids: CASSLGTGAPYEQYF. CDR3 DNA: TGCGCCAGCAGCCTCGGGACAGGGGCCCCCTACGAGCAGTACTTC.

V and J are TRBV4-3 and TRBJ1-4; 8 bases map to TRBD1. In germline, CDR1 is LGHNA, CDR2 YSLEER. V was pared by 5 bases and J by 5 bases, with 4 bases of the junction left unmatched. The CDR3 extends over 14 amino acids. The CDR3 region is CASSSRTGNEKLFF. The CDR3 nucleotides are TGCGCCAGCAGCTCCCGGACAGGGAATGAAAAACTGTTTTTT.

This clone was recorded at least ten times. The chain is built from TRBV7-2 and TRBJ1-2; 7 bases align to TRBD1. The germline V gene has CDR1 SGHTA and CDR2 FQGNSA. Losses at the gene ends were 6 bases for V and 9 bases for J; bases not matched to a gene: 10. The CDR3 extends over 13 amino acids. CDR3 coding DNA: TGTGCCAGCAGGCTTACAGGGGTTGGAAGCTACACCTTC. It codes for CASRLTGVGSYTF.